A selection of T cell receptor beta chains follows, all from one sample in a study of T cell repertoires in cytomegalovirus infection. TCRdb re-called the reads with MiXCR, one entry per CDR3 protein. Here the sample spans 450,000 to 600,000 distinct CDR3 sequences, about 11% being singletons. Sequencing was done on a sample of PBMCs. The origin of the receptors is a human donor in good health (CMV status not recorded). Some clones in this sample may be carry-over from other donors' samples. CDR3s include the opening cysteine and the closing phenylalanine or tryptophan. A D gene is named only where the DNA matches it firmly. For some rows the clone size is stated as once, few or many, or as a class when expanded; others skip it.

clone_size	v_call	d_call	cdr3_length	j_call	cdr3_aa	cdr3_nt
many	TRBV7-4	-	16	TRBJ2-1	CASSLMWEPFDNEQFF	TGTGCCAGCAGCTTAATGTGGGAGCCGTTCGACAATGAGCAGTTCTTC
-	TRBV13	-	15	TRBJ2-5	CASSLGRLTQETQYF	TGTGCCAGCAGCTTAGGGCGTTTAACTCAGGAGACCCAGTACTTC
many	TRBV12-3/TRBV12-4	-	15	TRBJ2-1	CASSTTGLAYNEQFF	TGTGCCAGCTCCACCACAGGGTTAGCCTACAATGAGCAGTTCTTC
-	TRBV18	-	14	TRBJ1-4	CASSPPMGNEKLFF	TGTGCCAGCTCACCACCCATGGGAAATGAAAAACTGTTTTTT
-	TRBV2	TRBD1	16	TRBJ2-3	CASSDFDRGRTDTQYF	TGTGCCAGCAGTGATTTTGACAGGGGGCGGACAGATACGCAGTATTTT
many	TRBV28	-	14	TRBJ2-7	CASRLPRRPYEQYF	TGTGCCAGCAGACTCCCCAGACGGCCCTACGAGCAGTACTTC
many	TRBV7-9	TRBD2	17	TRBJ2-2	CASERLGAGANTGELFF	TGTGCCAGCGAGCGATTGGGAGCGGGAGCGAACACCGGGGAGCTGTTTTTT
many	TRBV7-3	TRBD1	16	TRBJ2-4	CASSHGTASHVNIQYF	TGTGCCAGCAGCCACGGGACAGCCAGCCATGTAAACATTCAGTACTTC
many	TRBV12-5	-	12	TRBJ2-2	CAIGQNTGELFF	TGTGCTATAGGACAAAACACCGGGGAGCTGTTTTTT
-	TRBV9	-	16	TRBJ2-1	CASSVVRGNGYNEQFF	TGTGCCAGCAGCGTAGTGCGGGGTAATGGCTACAATGAGCAGTTCTTC